Only a few counts were recorded for the clone carrying this T cell receptor beta chain. This specimen comes from a study of control samples from healthy donors and cancer patients. Germline V gene lookup returns CDR1 LGHNA and CDR2 YNFKEQ. This CDR3 spans 12 amino acids. V lost 3 bases to trimming and J lost 3 bases, with 6 bases between them. Assay used: immunoSEQ multiplex PCR; TCRdb lists only in-frame clones, some missing. Here the sample spans around 140,000 clones, approximately 91% being singletons. Sequencing was carried out using blood. The TCR sequence derives from a man younger than 40 in good health. The chain employs TRBV4-2 and TRBJ2-7; no clear D. This chain's CDR3 is CASSHGLYEQYF. The DNA for the CDR3 is TGTGCCAGCAGCCACGGCCTCTACGAGCAGTACTTC.